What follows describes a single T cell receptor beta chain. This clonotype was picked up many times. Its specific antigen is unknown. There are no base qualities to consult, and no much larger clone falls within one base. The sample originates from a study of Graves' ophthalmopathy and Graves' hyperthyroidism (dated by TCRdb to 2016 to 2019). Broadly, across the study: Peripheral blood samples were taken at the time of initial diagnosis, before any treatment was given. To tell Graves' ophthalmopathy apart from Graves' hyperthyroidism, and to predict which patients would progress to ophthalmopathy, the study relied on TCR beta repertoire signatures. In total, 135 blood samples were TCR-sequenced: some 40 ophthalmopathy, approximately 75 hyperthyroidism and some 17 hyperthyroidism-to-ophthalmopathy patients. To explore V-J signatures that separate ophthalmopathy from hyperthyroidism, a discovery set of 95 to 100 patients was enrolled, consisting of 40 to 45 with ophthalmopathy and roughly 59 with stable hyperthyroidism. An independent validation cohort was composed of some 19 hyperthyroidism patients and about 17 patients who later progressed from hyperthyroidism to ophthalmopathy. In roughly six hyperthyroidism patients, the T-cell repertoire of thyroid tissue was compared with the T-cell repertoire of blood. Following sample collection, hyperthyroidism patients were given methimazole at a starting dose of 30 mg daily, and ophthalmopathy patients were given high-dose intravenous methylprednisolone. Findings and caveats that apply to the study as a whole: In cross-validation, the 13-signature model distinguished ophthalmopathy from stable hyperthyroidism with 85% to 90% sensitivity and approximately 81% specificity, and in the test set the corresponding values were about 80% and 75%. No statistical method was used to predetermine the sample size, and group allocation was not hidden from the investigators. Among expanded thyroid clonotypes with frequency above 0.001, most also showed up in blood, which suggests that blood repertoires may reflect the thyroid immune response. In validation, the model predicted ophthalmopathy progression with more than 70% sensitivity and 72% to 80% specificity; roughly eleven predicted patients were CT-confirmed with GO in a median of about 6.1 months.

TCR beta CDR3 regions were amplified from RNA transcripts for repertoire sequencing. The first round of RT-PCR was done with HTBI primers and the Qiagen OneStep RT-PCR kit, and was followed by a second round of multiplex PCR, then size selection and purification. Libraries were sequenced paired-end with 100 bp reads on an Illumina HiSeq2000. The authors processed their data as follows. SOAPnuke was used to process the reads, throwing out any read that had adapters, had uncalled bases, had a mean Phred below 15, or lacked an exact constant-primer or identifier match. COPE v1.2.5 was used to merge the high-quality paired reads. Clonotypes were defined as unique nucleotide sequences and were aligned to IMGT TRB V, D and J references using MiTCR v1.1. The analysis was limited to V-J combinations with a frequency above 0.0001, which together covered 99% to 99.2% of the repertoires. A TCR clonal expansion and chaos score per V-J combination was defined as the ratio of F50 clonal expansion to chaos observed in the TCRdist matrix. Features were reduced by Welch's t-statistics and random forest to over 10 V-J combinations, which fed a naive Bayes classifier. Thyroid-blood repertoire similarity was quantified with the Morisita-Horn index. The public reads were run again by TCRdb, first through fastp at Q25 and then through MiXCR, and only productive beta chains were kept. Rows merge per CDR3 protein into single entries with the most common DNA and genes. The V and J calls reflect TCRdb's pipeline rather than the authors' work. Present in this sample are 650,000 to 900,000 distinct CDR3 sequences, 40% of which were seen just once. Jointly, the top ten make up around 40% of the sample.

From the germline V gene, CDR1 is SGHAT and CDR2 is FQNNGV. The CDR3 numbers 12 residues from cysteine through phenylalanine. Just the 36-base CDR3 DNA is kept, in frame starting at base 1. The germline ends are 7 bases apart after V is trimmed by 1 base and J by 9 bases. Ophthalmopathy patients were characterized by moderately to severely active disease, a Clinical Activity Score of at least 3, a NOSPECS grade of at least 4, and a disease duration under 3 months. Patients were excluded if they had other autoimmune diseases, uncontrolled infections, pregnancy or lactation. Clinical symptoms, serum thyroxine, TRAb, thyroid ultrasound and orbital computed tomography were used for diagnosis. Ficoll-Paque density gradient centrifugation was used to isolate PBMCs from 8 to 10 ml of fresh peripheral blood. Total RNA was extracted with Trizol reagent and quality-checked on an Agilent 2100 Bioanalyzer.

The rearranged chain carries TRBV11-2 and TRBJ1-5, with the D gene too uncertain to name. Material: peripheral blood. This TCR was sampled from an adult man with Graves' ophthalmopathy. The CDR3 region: CASSLGDGPQHF. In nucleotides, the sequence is TGTGCCAGCAGCTTAGGAGACGGGCCCCAGCATTTT.